A single sample gave rise to the 16 T cell receptor beta chains below, sequenced in a study of cytomegalovirus exposure and HLA in healthy donors. 60 Vbeta and 13 Jbeta primers were used in PCR. Libraries were prepared by immunoSEQ multiplex PCR; TCRdb keeps only in-frame clonotypes and omits some of them. Here the sample spans 150,000 to 200,000 clones, roughly four fifths being singletons. The specimen was PBMCs. These receptor sequences come from a man aged 45-65 years in good health and CMV-seropositive.

CDR3 in DNA: TGTGCCAGTAGCGAGACGGGACATGACGACGAGCAGTACTTC. This sequence encodes CASSETGHDDEQYF. The rearrangement uses TRBV19 and TRBJ2-7; D is possibly TRBD1 (6 bases). The CDR3 is 14 residues long. The V gene's germline CDR1 is LNHDA and CDR2 SQIVND (reference sequence). V shed 6 bases and J shed 5 bases, with 17 bases lying between them.

The chain is built from TRBV29-1 and TRBJ2-5; TRBD1 agrees at 7 bases. This CDR3 region has 13 residues. Unmatched junction bases numbered 3, after V lost 2 bases and J lost 3 bases. CDR1 and CDR2 from the germline V gene are SQVTM and ANQGSEA. Written as DNA, the CDR3 is TGCAGCGTTGAACAGGGGGTAAAAGAGACCCAGTACTTC. This encodes CSVEQGVKETQYF.

About this clone: Other DNA variants within this sample encode the same CDR3. The CDR3 sequence is CASTRDRGLGETQYF. In DNA form, the CDR3 reads TGTGCCAGCACCCGGGACAGGGGCCTGGGGGAGACCCAGTACTTC. The V gene is TRBV4-2, the J gene TRBJ2-5; 10 bases are a match to TRBD1. This CDR3 has 15 amino acids. Trimming took 7 bases from V and 5 from J; bases not matched to a gene: 10. The germline V gene encodes CDR1 LGHNA and CDR2 YNFKEQ.

In its sample, this clone was seen once. The chain carries TRBV19 and TRBJ2-1, with a tentative D call TRBD2 (7 bases). The V gene lost 4 bases and the J gene lost 4 bases, with 14 bases spanning the gap. Per germline, CDR1 LNHDA and CDR2 SQIVND (reference sequence). The CDR3 length is 15 residues. The CDR3 coding sequence is TGTGCCAGTAGTACCGGGGGGCAGGAATACAATGAGCAGTTCTTC. Its translation: CASSTGGQEYNEQFF.

In this sample, this clone turned up once. The V gene is TRBV5-1, the J gene TRBJ2-3; the match to TRBD2 covers 8 bases. Germline V gene lookup returns CDR1 SGHRS and CDR2 YFSETQ. Losses at the gene ends were 1 base for V and 6 bases for J; bases not matched to a gene: 10. The CDR3 length is 16 residues. The CDR3 region has the DNA TGCGCCAGCAGCTTGATGGGACTAGATACGTGGGATACGCAGTATTTT. Protein: CASSLMGLDTWDTQYF.

This clone was counted a few times. The rearrangement uses TRBV6-6 and TRBJ2-3, with D uncertain. The CDR3 sequence is 14 residues long. Germline V gene lookup returns CDR1 MNHNY and CDR2 SVGAGI (reference sequence). The V gene lost 0 bases and the J gene lost 0 bases, with 4 bases spanning the gap. The CDR3: CASSYSYSTDTQYF. The CDR3 nucleotides are TGTGCCAGCAGTTACTCCTATAGCACAGATACGCAGTATTTT.

This chain links TRBV30 with TRBJ1-6; a weak D match, TRBD1 (6 bases). The CDR3 consists of 14 residues. From germline, CDR1 is GTSNPN and CDR2 SVGIG (reference sequence). V was shortened by 2 bases and J by 4 bases, with 9 bases between the two germline ends. CDR3 in amino acids: CAWSRDTYNSPLHF. The CDR3, as DNA: TGTGCCTGGAGTCGGGACACGTATAATTCACCCCTCCACTTT.

This clone was picked up a small number of times. This chain joins TRBV5-1 and TRBJ1-6; TRBD1 matches 9 bases. J was trimmed by 6 bases and V by 0 bases; bases with no gene match: 1. Germline loops: CDR1 SGHRS, CDR2 YFSETQ. The CDR3 runs 15 residues. The CDR3 spells CASSLGGQGNSPLHF. The DNA of the CDR3 is TGCGCCAGCAGCTTGGGGGGACAGGGTAATTCACCCCTCCACTTT.

The chain links TRBV25-1 to TRBJ2-5; possible D gene TRBD1, 6 bases. Looked up from germline, CDR1 is MGHDK and CDR2 is SYGVNS. The V gene lost 1 base and the J gene lost 1 base, with 13 bases spanning the gap. The CDR3 is 16 amino acids. CDR3 in DNA: TGTGCCAGCAGTGAATTTACAGGGAGCTTCCAAGAGACCCAGTACTTC. Translating gives CASSEFTGSFQETQYF. The whole variable domain, remainder taken from reference TRBV25-1 and TRBJ2-5, is EADIYQTPRYLVIGTGKKITLECSQTMGHDKMYWYQQDPGMELHLIHYSYGVNSTEKGDLSSESTVSRIRTEHFPLTLESARPSHTSQYLCASSEFTGSFQETQYFGPGTRLLVL.

The chain links TRBV6-7 to TRBJ2-2, with D possibly TRBD2 on 5 matching bases. TRBV6-7 is labeled an ORF, and its function is uncertain. This CDR3 region has 14 residues. V was clipped by 5 bases and J by 6 bases, with 13 bases between them. The DNA of the CDR3 is TGTGCCAGCAGTCTCCTGCCCGGGGCCGGGGAGCTGTTTTTT. Residues: CASSLLPGAGELFF.

V and J are TRBV7-9 and TRBJ1-3; TRBD1 is a possible D gene (5 bases). The germline gives CDR1 SEHNR, CDR2 FQNEAQ (reference sequence). The CDR3 totals 15 residues. The V and J ends lost 7 bases and 3 bases respectively, with 16 bases between them. The CDR3 DNA sequence: TGTGCCAGCACCCAGGGTTCTCTCGATGGAAACACCATATATTTT. Its translation: CASTQGSLDGNTIYF.

DNA for the CDR3: TGCGCCAGCAGCATAAGACAGGGGGCGACAGATACGCAGTATTTT. Residues: CASSIRQGATDTQYF. The chain recombines TRBV5-1 with TRBJ2-3, with TRBD1 matching over 10 bases. The CDR3 loop spans 15 amino acids. Germline loops: CDR1 SGHRS, CDR2 YFSETQ. V trimming: 4 bases; J trimming: 3 bases; junction bases outside the gene matches: 5. Full variable domain (rest looked up from reference TRBV5-1 and TRBJ2-3): KAGVTQTPRYLIKTRGQQVTLSCSPISGHRSVSWYQQTPGQGLQFLFEYFSETQRNKGNFPGRFSGRQFSNSRSEMNVSTLELGDSALYLCASSIRQGATDTQYFGPGTRLTVL.

The CDR3 protein is CASSLGQGHGYTF. The CDR3 region has the DNA TGTGCCAGCAGCTTGGGACAGGGGCACGGCTACACCTTC. The rearrangement joins TRBV5-6 to TRBJ1-2; 8 bases are shared with TRBD1. Germline trimming cut 0 bases from V and 8 bases from J; bases unmatched to any gene: 3. From germline, CDR1 is SGHDT and CDR2 YYEEEE. CDR3 length: 13 amino acids.

The genes are TRBV19 and TRBJ2-1; 11 positions match TRBD2. Germline loops: CDR1 LNHDA, CDR2 SQIVND (reference sequence). The CDR3 has 16 amino acids. The J segment lost 4 bases and the V segment lost 8 bases, leaving 10 bases of the junction unmatched. The CDR3 protein is CASHGGSGGDYNEQFF. DNA of the CDR3: TGTGCCAGTCATGGGGGTAGCGGGGGGGATTACAATGAGCAGTTCTTC. Supplemented by reference TRBV19 and TRBJ2-1, the full variable domain reads DGGITQSPKYLFRKEGQNVTLSCEQNLNHDAMYWYRQDPGQGLRLIYYSQIVNDFQKGDIAEGYSVSREKKESFPLTVTSAQKNPTAFYLCASHGGSGGDYNEQFFGPGTRLTVL.

The chain uses TRBV5-4 and TRBJ1-1; TRBD1 is a possible D gene (6 bases). Germline V gene sequence: CDR1 SGHNT, CDR2 YYREEE (reference sequence). The CDR3 consists of 14 residues. The V end was cut by 1 base, the J end by 1 base, with 8 bases between. DNA for the CDR3: TGTGCCAGCAGCTTGACAGGGCAGAACACTGAAGCTTTCTTT. It encodes CASSLTGQNTEAFF.

The chain has TRBV10-3 and TRBJ2-2, with 9 bases matching TRBD2. Germline CDR1 ENHRY, CDR2 SYGVKD. The CDR3 extends over 15 amino acids. V dropped 6 bases and J dropped 5; count of bases not matched to a gene: 7. The CDR3 is CAISSLAGRTGELFF. In DNA form, the CDR3 reads TGTGCCATCAGCTCCCTAGCGGGACGAACCGGGGAGCTGTTTTTT.